The T cell receptor (beta chain) described here comes from a study of PD-L1 blockade in urothelial cancer. Background on the study: Specimens of blood held a median count of approximately 150,000 T cells.

V was pared by 5 bases and J by 6 bases, with 10 bases between. The CDR3 length is 12 residues. Per the germline V gene, CDR1 is LNHDA and CDR2 is SQIVND (reference sequence). The protocol was immunoSEQ multiplex PCR, while the TCRdb copy is restricted to in-frame clones and leaves out a portion. Here the sample spans 45,000 to 55,000 clones, about four fifths being singletons. Indicated time point: pretreatment peripheral blood. V and J are TRBV19 and TRBJ1-1, with D perhaps matching TRBD1 (6 bases). Sample: PBMCs, taken around atezolizumab (anti-PD-L1) treatment. This receptor was identified in a man in his 70s with urothelial cancer. CDR3 loop: CASSPQGPEAFF. In DNA, the CDR3 is TGTGCCAGTAGTCCTCAGGGGCCTGAAGCTTTCTTT.